This T cell receptor (beta chain) emerged from a study of blood T cell repertoires in COVID-19 (dated by TCRdb to about 2020). Background on the whole study: Samples from collaborators originated in the United States, Italy and Spain and spanned both the acute and convalescent phases of COVID-19. The sample metadata nearly always contained a de-identified subject ID, COVID-19 status, age in years and sex. The material from the prospective study consisted of cDNA or gDNA derived from T cells, B-cell-depleted T cells, or PBMCs. HLA class I and class II types, where available, came from metadata supplied by the sample provider rather than from assay-based typing. A freely available public database, intended as a resource for researchers studying the immune response to SARS-CoV-2, is where the repertoires were released. Samples came from the ongoing ImmuneRACE study (first 160 participants) plus 1,254 subjects from 6 global collaborators. The dataset comprised deeply sampled blood TCRbeta repertoires from subjects exposed to, actively infected with, or recovered from COVID-19. What the study reported, not specific to this receptor: The quantity of clinical and demographic metadata differed by source and by participant and was supplied without curation.

Participants in the prospective study were aged about 18 to 89 years, lived in over 20 United States geographic areas, and enrolled through a virtual design. In the prospective study, participants were assigned to cohorts based on the clinical history participants reported in a screening survey and a study questionnaire. In the prospective study, mobile phlebotomists collected whole blood, serum and a nasopharyngeal or oropharyngeal swab from each participant. Additional blood draws and questionnaires over an approximately two-month period could optionally be provided by prospective study participants. Before DNA extraction, prospective study blood samples were shipped either frozen or at room temperature. TCRbeta CDR3 regions were amplified from genomic DNA by means of the immunoSEQ Assay, a bias-controlled multiplex PCR. Per the original workflow: The number of nucleated cells in each sample was estimated from the amplification of reference gene primers within the assay. Sequence reads were collapsed and filtered to measure the absolute abundance of every unique TCRbeta CDR3 rearrangement. For each sample, productive Simpson clonality was calculated as the square root of Simpson's diversity index over productive rearrangements. The immuneACCESS repertoire file appears here via TCRdb, limited to in-frame rearrangements. These files lack a portion of the clones; in checked studies, under half of the deficit traces to unresolved V genes, and the cause of the others is not known. Clone size and the V and J calls come from that table; the DNA yielded D and trimming. This sample comprises about 280,000 clones, nearly 90% of them detected only once. The ten most abundant clones make up 1.5% to 2% of the sample.

Regarding this clone: Its antigen is unknown. Base qualities are not recorded, but no much larger clone differs from it by a single base.

CDR1 and CDR2, per the germline V gene (reference sequence), are SGHNT and YYREEE. V is cut by 4 bases and J by 5 bases, and the space between the germline ends is 12 bases. Spanning cysteine to phenylalanine, the CDR3 consists of 14 amino acids. Only CDR3 DNA remains: 42 bases, in frame from the first base. This TCR derives from a woman younger than 30 with acute COVID-19. The V and J genes are TRBV5-4 and TRBJ1-4, with the D gene uncertain. Sequences were obtained from PBMCs or T cells enriched from blood (not recorded which). CDR3 region: CASSPGRENEKLFF. The bases read TGTGCCAGCAGCCCAGGACGGGAGAATGAAAAACTGTTTTTT.